This T cell receptor beta chain emerged from a study of cytomegalovirus exposure and HLA in healthy donors. Study-wide points: It was in a later analysis that TCR association rates were seen to vary by HLA locus, highest for DRB1 and lowest for HLA-C.

The PCR contained 60 Vbeta and 13 Jbeta primers. The protocol was immunoSEQ multiplex PCR, while the TCRdb copy is restricted to in-frame clones and leaves out a portion. Of 130,000 or so clones in the sample, about 10% were seen once. Comment on this clone: The target antigen is unknown.

Looked up from germline, CDR1 is SGHDT and CDR2 is YYEEEE. The CDR3 extends over 16 amino acids. Trimming took 0 bases from V and 2 from J, leaving 12 bases between them. Input material: PBMCs. J is TRBJ1-5 and V is TRBV5-6; D might be TRBD1 (6 bases). This clonotype was sampled from a woman between 40 and 50 years old in good health and CMV-seropositive. The CDR3 loop is CASSLARGIGNQPQHF. The CDR3 nucleotides read TGTGCCAGCAGCTTGGCCAGGGGAATAGGCAATCAGCCCCAGCATTTT.